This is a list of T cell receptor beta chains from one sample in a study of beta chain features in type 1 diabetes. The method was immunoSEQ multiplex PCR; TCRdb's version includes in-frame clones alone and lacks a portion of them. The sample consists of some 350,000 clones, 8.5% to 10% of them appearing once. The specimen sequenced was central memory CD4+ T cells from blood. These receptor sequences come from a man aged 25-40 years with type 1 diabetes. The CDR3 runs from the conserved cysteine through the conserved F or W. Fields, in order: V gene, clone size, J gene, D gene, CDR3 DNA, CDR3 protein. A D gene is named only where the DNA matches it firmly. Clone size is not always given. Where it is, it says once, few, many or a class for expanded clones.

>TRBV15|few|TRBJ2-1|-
TGTGCCACCAGCAGAGATTTAGCGGCTACGAACTACAATGAGCAGTTCTTC
CATSRDLAATNYNEQFF
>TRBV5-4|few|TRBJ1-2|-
TGTGCCAGCAGCTTGGCAGGAAATAACTATGGCTACACCTTC
CASSLAGNNYGYTF
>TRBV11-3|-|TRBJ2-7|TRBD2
TGTGCCAGCAGCTCCGGGAGGGCCTACGAGCAGTACTTC
CASSSGRAYEQYF
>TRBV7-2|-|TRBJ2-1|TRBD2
TGTGCCAGCAGGACATCCGGGACTACAGACTACAATGAGCAGTTCTTC
CASRTSGTTDYNEQFF
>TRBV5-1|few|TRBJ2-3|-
TGCGCCAGCAGCTTGGGGGACGTGACAGATACGCAGTATTTT
CASSLGDVTDTQYF
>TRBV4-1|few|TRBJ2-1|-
TGCGCCAGCAGCCGCCCCCATCAGGGGCGGAATGAGCAGTTCTTC
CASSRPHQGRNEQFF
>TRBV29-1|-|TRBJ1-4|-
TGCAGCGCGTTTTTCAGGGAGTCAACTAATGAAAAACTGTTTTTT
CSAFFRESTNEKLFF
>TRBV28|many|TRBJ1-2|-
TGTGCCAGCAGTTCGGCCCTCGACAGATATGGCTACACCTTC
CASSSALDRYGYTF
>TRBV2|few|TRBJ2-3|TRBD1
TGTGCCAGCAGTGAAGGGGCGACAGGGAATACGCAGTATTTT
CASSEGATGNTQYF
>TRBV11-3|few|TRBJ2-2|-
TGTGCCAGCAGCTTAGTGGCGGTTCTCTACACCGGGGAGCTGTTTTTT
CASSLVAVLYTGELFF
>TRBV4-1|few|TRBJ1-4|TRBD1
TGCGCCAGCAGCCCCTCAGGGGGCGCATGGCTCTCTAATGAAAAACTGTTTTTT
CASSPSGGAWLSNEKLFF
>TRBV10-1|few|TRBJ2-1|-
TGCGCCGCCTTGTACAATGAGCAGTTCTTC
CAALYNEQFF
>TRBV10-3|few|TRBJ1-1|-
TGTGCCATCAGTGACCAGGGGCGAAGGACTGAAGCTTTCTTT
CAISDQGRRTEAFF
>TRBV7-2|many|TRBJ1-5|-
TGTGCCAGCAGCTTAGGGCCGGGGCGAGAGAATCAGCCCCAGCATTTT
CASSLGPGRENQPQHF
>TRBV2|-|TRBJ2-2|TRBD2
TGTGCCAGCAGCGCCCAAGGGACTAGCGGGAACTTGAACACCGGGGAGCTGTTTTTT
CASSAQGTSGNLNTGELFF
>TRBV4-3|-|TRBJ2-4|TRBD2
TGCGCCAGCAGCCAGGGACTAGCGGACGCCAAAAACATTCAGTACTTC
CASSQGLADAKNIQYF
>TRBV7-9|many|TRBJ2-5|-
TGTGCCAGCAGCAAGTCAGGGACGGAGACCCAGTACTTC
CASSKSGTETQYF
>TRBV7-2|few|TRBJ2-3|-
TGTGCCAGCAGCTTATACCCTAGCGGCACAGATACGCAGTATTTT
CASSLYPSGTDTQYF
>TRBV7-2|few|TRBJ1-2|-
TGTGCCAGCAGCAGGGCAGATCGCTATGGCTACACCTTC
CASSRADRYGYTF
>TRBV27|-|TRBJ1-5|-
TGTGCCAGCGCTCCGGGTCCCTTACCTTATAGCAATCAGCCCCAGCATTTT
CASAPGPLPYSNQPQHF
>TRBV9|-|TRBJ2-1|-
TGTGCCAGCAGCGTAGAACAGGGCTCCTACAATGAGCAGTTCTTC
CASSVEQGSYNEQFF
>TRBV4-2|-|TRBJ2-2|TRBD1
TGTGCCAGCAGCTTGGGGGGACAGGGGGAGACCGGGGAGCTGTTTTTT
CASSLGGQGETGELFF
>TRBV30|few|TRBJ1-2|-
TGTGCCTGGAGTAAAGACAACTATGGCTACACCTTC
CAWSKDNYGYTF
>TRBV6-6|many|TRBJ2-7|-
TGTGCCAGCAGTTACCGTGACGAGCAGTACTTC
CASSYRDEQYF
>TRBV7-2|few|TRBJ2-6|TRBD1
TGTGCCAGCAGCTCAGGACAGGGGGCGGCTGGGGCCAACGTCCTGACTTTC
CASSSGQGAAGANVLTF
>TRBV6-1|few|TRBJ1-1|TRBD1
TGTGCCAGCAGTGAACTCAGACAGGGGAGGACTGAAGCTTTCTTT
CASSELRQGRTEAFF
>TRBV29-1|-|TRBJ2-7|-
TGCAGCGGTAGATCCAACTCCTACGAGCAGTACTTC
CSGRSNSYEQYF
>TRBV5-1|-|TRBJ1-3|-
TGCGCCAGCAGCTTGGGCCCAGGCTCTGGAAACACCATATATTTT
CASSLGPGSGNTIYF
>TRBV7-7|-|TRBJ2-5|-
TGTGCTAGCAGAAGGTGGGGCAACCCCATCGAGACCCAGTACTTC
CASRRWGNPIETQYF
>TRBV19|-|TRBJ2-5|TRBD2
TGTGCCAGTAGGCAGGGGCTAGCGGGAGGATCGGAGACCCAGTACTTC
CASRQGLAGGSETQYF
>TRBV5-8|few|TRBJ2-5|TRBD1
TGTGCCAGCAGCTTCGGCCTGACAGGGCCCCAAGAGACCCAGTACTTC
CASSFGLTGPQETQYF
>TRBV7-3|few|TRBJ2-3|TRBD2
TGTGCCAGCAGCCAACTAGCGGGTAGCACAGATACGCAGTATTTT
CASSQLAGSTDTQYF
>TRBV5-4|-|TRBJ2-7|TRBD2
TGTGCCAGCAGCGTGACTAGCGGGACCATGAAGGTACACGAGCAGTACTTC
CASSVTSGTMKVHEQYF
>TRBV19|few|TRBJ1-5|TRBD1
TGTGCCAGTAGTATTGGGACAGGGGTAACTCAGCCCCAGCATTTT
CASSIGTGVTQPQHF
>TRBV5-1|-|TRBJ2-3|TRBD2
TGCGCCAGCAGCTTAGGACTAGCGGGATTTGGAGATACGCAGTATTTT
CASSLGLAGFGDTQYF
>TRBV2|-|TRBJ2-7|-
TGTGCCAGCAGTGTGTACGGGGCCGAGCAGTACTTC
CASSVYGAEQYF
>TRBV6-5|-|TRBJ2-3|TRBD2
TGTGCCAGCAGTTACTCGCCCCAGACTAGCGGGAGAACGCAGTATTTT
CASSYSPQTSGRTQYF
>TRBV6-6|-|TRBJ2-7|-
TGTGCCAGCAGTTCCACTGGTAATGGGGTACCCGAGCAGTACTTC
CASSSTGNGVPEQYF
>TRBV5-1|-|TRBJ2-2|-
TGCGCCAGCAGTCTCAACACCGGGGAGCTGTTTTTT
CASSLNTGELFF
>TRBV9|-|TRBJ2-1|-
TGTGCCAGCAGCGTGGAGATGGGGCTCAATGAGCAGTTCTTC
CASSVEMGLNEQFF
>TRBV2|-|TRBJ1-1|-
TGTGCCAGCAGTTCAAAAGGGACGGGGTATGACACTGAAGCTTTCTTT
CASSSKGTGYDTEAFF
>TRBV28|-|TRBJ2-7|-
TGTGCCAGCAGTTCCGGGACCGGAGCCTACGAGCAGTACTTC
CASSSGTGAYEQYF
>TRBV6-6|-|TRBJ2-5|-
TGTGCCAGCAGTTACCGAGGGATTGAGACCCAGTACTTC
CASSYRGIETQYF
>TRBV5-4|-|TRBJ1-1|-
TGTGCCAGCAGCTCACCGACAGTTCGCAACACTGAAGCTTTCTTT
CASSSPTVRNTEAFF
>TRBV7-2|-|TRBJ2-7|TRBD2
TGTGCCAGCAGCGAGCGGGAGGGAGCCTACGAGCAGTACTTC
CASSEREGAYEQYF
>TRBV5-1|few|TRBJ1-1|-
TGCGCCAGCAGCTTGCAAGCCATGAACACTGAAGCTTTCTTT
CASSLQAMNTEAFF
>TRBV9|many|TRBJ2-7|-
TGTGCCAGCAGCCGGACAGACCAGTCCGAGCAGTACTTC
CASSRTDQSEQYF
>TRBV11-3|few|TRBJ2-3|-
TGTGCCAGCAGCTTCACAGCTATCACAGATACGCAGTATTTT
CASSFTAITDTQYF
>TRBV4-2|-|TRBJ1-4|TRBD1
TGTGCCAGCAGCCCGGGACAGGGAGGGACTAATGAAAAACTGTTTTTT
CASSPGQGGTNEKLFF
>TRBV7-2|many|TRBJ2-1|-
TGTGCCAGCAGCTTAGTTTCAGGAGGACTCTACAATGAGCAGTTCTTC
CASSLVSGGLYNEQFF
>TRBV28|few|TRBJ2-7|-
TGTGCCAGCAGGCGTTCCTCCTACGAGCAGTACTTC
CASRRSSYEQYF
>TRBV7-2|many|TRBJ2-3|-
TGTGCCAGCAGCTTACAGGGCAGGGAGGTACATACGCAGTATTTT
CASSLQGREVHTQYF
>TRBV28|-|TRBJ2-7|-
TGTGCCAGCAGTTTCCCGGCTCCCTACGAGCAGTACTTC
CASSFPAPYEQYF
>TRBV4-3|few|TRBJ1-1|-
TGCGCCAGCAGCCGTGTACCGGTCCCCAAGGGGGACACTGAAGCTTTCTTT
CASSRVPVPKGDTEAFF
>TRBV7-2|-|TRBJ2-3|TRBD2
TGTGCCAGCAGCAAAGGGACTAGCGGGAGTACAGATACGCAGTATTTT
CASSKGTSGSTDTQYF
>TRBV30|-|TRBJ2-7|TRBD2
TGTGCCTGGAGTCCAGGGACTAGCGGGATCCACGAGCAGTACTTC
CAWSPGTSGIHEQYF
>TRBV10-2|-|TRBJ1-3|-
TGCGCCAGCAGTGGGGGCCCGTTCGCAGACACCATATATTTT
CASSGGPFADTIYF